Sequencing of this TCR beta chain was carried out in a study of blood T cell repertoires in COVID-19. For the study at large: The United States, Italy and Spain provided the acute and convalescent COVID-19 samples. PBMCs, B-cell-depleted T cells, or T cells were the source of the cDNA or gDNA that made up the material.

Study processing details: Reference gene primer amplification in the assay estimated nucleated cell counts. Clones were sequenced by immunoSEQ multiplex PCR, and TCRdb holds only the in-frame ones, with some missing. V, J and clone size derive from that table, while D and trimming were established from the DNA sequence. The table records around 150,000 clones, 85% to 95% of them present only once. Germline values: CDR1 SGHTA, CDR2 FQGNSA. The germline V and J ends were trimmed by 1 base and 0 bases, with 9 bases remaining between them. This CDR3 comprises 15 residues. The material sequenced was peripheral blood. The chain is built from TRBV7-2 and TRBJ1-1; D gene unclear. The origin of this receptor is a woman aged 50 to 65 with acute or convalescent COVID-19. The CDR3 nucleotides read TGTGCCAGCAGCTTAGTTGCGTTCATGAACACTGAAGCTTTCTTT. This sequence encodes CASSLVAFMNTEAFF.